This TCR beta chain was sequenced during a study of monozygotic twins with inflammatory bowel disease. As for this clonotype: Antigen unknown.

The quantity of total RNA per TCR library was approximately 3.5 ug. TCRdb re-called the 5' RACE reads and gives one entry per CDR3 protein, without DNA. Here the sample table reports 440,000 or so distinct CDR3 sequences. General study points: Varied immunosuppressive treatments among patients may have increased repertoire variability. Ultimately, a single strong signal or clonotype associated with IBD was not supported.

The sample comprised blood. The receptor was derived from a human donor with ulcerative colitis or Crohn's disease, or a healthy co-twin of an affected twin (not recorded which).

CDR3 protein: CASSLTYHEQYF. The chain recombines TRBV6-2 or TRBV6-3 with TRBJ2-7. CDR1 MNHEY and CDR2 SVGEGT come from the germline V gene. This CDR3 region has 12 residues.